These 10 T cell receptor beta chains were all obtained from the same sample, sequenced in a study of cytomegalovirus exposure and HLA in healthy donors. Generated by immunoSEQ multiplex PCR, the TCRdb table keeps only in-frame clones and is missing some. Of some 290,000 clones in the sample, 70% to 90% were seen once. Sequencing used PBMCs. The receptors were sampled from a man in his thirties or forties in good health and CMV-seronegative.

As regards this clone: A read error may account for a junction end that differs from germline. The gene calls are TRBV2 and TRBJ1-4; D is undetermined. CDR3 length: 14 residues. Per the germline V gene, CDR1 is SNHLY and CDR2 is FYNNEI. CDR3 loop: CASREEGANEKLFF. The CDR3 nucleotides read TGTGCCAGCAGGGAAGAAGGAGCTAATGAAAAACTGTTTTTT.

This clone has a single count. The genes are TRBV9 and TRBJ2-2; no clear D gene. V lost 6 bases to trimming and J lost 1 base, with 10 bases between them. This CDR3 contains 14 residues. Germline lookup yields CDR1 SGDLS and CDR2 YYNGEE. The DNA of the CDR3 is TGTGCCAGCAATAGTTTCCAGAACACCGGGGAGCTGTTTTTT. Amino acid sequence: CASNSFQNTGELFF. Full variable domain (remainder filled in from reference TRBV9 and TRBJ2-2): DSGVTQTPKHLITATGQRVTLRCSPRSGDLSVYWYQQSLDQGLQFLIQYYNGEERAKGNILERFSAQQFPDLHSELNLSSLELGDSALYFCASNSFQNTGELFFGEGSRLTVL.

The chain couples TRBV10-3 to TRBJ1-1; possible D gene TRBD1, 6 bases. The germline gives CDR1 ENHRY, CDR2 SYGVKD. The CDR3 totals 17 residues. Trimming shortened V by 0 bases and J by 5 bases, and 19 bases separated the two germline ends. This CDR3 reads CAISESGSGVVVTEAFF. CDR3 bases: TGTGCCATCAGTGAGTCGGGGTCAGGGGTAGTTGTGACTGAAGCTTTCTTT.

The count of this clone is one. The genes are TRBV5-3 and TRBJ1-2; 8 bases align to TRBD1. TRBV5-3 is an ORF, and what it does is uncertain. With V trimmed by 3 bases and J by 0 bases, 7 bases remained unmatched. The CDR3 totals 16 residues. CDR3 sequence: CARSSGQAHPNYGYTF. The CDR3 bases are TGTGCCAGAAGCTCGGGACAGGCACATCCTAACTATGGCTACACCTTC.

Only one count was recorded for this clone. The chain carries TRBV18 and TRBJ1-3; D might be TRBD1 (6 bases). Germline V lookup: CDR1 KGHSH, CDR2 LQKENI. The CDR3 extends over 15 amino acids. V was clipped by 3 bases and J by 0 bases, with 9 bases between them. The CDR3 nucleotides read TGTGCCAGCTCACCCGGACAGTACTCTGGAAACACCATATATTTT. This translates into CASSPGQYSGNTIYF.

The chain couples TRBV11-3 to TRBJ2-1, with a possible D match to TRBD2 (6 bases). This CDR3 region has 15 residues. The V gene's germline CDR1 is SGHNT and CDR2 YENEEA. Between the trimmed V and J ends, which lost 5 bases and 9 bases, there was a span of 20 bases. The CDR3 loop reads CASSPSGRGLSEQFF. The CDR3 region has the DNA TGTGCCAGCAGCCCCTCAGGACGGGGGTTGAGTGAGCAGTTCTTC.

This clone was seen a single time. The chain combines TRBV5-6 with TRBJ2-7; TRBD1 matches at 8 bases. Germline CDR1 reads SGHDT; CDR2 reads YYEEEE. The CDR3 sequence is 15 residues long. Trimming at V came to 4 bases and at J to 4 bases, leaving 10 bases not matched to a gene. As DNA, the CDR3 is TGTGCCAGCAGCGACGACAGGGGAAATTTATACGAGCAGTACTTC. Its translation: CASSDDRGNLYEQYF.

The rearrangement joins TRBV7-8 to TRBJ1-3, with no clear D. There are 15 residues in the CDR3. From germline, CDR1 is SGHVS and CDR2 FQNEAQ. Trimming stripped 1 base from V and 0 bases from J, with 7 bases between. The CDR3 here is CASSLDRVSGNTIYF. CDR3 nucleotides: TGTGCCAGCAGCTTAGATAGAGTCTCTGGAAACACCATATATTTT.

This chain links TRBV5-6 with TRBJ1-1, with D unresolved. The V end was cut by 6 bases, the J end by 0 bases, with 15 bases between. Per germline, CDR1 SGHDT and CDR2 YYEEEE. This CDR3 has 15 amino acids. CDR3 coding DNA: TGTGCCAGCAAGGTCGGGAGACTAATGAACACTGAAGCTTTCTTT. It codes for CASKVGRLMNTEAFF.

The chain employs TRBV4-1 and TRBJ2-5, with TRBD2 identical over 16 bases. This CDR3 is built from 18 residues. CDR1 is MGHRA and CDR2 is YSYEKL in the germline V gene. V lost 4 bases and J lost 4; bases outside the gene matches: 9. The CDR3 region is CASSPGGTSGGASETQYF. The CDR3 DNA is TGCGCCAGCAGCCCCGGCGGGACTAGCGGGGGGGCGTCAGAGACCCAGTACTTC.